Following are 5 T cell receptor beta chains from one sample sequenced in a study of beta chain features in type 1 diabetes. All of the isolated RNA was reverse transcribed, so expressed TCRB transcripts were sequenced. TCRdb's table, derived via immunoSEQ multiplex PCR, lists solely in-frame clones and lacks some. This table has 450,000 to 550,000 clones, about 29% appearing once. Material for sequencing was naive CD4+ T cells from blood. The origin of the receptors is a man aged 18 to 30 in good health.

The chain couples TRBV14 to TRBJ1-4; a weak D match, TRBD1 (6 bases). The CDR3 covers 14 residues. The germline V gene has CDR1 SGHDN and CDR2 FVKESK. Trimming shortened V by 4 bases and J by 7 bases, and 13 bases separated the two germline ends. CDR3 in amino acids: CASSRPGVGEKLFF. Here the CDR3 DNA reads TGTGCCAGCAGCCGTCCAGGGGTTGGTGAAAAACTGTTTTTT. Looking up the rest from reference TRBV14 and TRBJ1-4 gives the full variable domain: EAGVTQFPSHSVIEKGQTVTLRCDPISGHDNLYWYRRVMGKEIKFLLHFVKESKQDESGMPNNRFLAERTGGTYSTLKVQPAELEDSGVYFCASSRPGVGEKLFFGSGTQLSVL.

This clone was seen only a few times. The J gene is TRBJ1-4, the V gene TRBV4-3; no definite D call. Germline-derived CDR1 and CDR2 are LGHNA and YSLEER. There are 16 residues in the CDR3. Trimming pared 0 bases from V and 5 bases from J, leaving 13 bases between. The CDR3 DNA sequence: TGCGCCAGCAGCCAAGATACGGGGATTCGCAATGAAAAACTGTTTTTT. Encoded protein: CASSQDTGIRNEKLFF.

The chain is built from TRBV5-1 and TRBJ2-4; no definite D call. Germline loops: CDR1 SGHRS, CDR2 YFSETQ. Trimming cost V 0 bases and J 0 bases, with 10 bases left between them. The length of the CDR3 is 16 residues. The CDR3 sequence is CASSLEGGPAKNIQYF. In DNA form, the CDR3 reads TGCGCCAGCAGCTTGGAGGGCGGCCCAGCCAAAAACATTCAGTACTTC.

This clone showed up just once. The chain couples TRBV9 to TRBJ2-4; D is uncertain. The CDR3 has 13 residues. Trimming shortened V by 0 bases and J by 5 bases, and 6 bases separated the two germline ends. Germline V gene lookup returns CDR1 SGDLS and CDR2 YYNGEE. The CDR3 DNA sequence: TGTGCCAGCAGCGTAGTTCCCGAAAACATTCAGTACTTC. Its translation is CASSVVPENIQYF.

In this sample, this clone turned up a few times. V usage is TRBV4-2 and J usage is TRBJ2-3; D might be TRBD1 (6 bases). Germline lookup yields CDR1 LGHNA and CDR2 YNFKEQ. Between the trimmed V and J ends, which lost 4 bases and 2 bases, there was a span of 19 bases. This CDR3 has 17 residues. The CDR3 loop is CASSRQGRSGYTDTQYF. The CDR3 DNA follows: TGTGCCAGCAGCCGCCAGGGGCGGAGCGGTTACACAGATACGCAGTATTTT.